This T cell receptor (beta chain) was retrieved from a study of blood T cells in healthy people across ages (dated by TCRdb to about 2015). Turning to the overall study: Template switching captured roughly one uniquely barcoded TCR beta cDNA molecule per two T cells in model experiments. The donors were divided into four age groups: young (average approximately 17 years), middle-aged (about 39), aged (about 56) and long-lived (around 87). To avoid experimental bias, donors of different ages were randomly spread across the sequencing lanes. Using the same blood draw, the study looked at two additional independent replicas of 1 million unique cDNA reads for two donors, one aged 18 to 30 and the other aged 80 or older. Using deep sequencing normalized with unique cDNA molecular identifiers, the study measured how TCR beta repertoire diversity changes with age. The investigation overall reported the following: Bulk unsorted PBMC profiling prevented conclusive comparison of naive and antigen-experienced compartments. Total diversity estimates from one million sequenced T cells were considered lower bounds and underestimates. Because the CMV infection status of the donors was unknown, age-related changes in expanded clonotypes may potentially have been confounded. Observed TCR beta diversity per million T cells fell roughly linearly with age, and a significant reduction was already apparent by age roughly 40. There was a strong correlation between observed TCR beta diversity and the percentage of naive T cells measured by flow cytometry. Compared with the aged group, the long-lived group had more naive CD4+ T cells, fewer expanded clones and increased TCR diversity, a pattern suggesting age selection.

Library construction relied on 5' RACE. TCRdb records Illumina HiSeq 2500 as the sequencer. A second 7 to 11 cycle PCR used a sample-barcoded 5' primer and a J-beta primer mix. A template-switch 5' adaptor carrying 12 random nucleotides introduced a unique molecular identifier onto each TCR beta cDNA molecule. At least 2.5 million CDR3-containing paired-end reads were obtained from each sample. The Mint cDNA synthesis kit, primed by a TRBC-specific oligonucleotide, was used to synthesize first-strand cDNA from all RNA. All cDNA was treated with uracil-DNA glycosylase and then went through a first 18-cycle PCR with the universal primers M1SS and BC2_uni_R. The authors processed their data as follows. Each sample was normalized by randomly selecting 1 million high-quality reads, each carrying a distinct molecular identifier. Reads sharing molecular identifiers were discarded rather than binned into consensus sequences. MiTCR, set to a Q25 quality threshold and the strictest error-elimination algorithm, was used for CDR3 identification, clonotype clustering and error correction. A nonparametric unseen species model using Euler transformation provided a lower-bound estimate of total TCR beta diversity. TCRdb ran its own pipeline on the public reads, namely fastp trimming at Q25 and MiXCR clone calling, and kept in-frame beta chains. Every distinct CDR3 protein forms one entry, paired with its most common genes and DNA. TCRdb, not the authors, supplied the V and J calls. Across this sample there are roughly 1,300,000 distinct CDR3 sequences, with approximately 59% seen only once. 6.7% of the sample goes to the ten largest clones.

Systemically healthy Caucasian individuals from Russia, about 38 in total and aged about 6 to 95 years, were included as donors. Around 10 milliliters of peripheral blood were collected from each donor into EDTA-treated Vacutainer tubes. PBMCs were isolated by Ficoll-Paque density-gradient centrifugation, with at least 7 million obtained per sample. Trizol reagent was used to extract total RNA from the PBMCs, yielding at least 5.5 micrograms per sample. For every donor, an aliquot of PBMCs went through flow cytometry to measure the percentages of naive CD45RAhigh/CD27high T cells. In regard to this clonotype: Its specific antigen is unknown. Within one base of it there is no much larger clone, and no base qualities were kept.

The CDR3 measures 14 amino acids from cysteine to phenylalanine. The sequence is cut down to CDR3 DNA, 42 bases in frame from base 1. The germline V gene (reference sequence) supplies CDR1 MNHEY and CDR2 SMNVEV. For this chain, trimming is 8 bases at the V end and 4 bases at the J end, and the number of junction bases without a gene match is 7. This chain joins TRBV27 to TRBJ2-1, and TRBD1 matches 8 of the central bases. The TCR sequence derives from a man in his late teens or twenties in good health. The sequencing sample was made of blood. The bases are TGTGCCAGCGGGCTACAGGGGGTGTACAATGAGCAGTTCTTC. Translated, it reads CASGLQGVYNEQFF.